What follows describes a single T cell receptor beta chain. The data belong to a study of control samples from healthy donors and cancer patients. The CDR3 is 14 amino acids. V was clipped by 0 bases and J by 6 bases, with 8 bases between them. The germline gives CDR1 MGHRA, CDR2 YSYEKL. The data were produced by immunoSEQ multiplex PCR, yet TCRdb's version contains in-frame clones alone and is incomplete. The data contain around 170,000 clones, around 88% of them seen just once; the ten biggest clones take up 4.5% to 6%. The rearrangement uses TRBV4-1 and TRBJ2-2, with D possibly matching TRBD2 (5 bases). This clonotype originated in a woman in her twenties or thirties in good health. Source material: blood. The CDR3 protein is CASSQDPGSGELFF. In nucleotides, the CDR3 is TGCGCCAGCAGCCAAGATCCGGGGTCCGGGGAGCTGTTTTTT.